The 25 T cell receptor beta chains below all came from one sample that was sequenced in a study of beta chain features in type 1 diabetes. Reverse transcribing all isolated RNA meant expressed TCRB transcripts were sequenced. Assay used: immunoSEQ multiplex PCR; TCRdb lists only in-frame clones, some missing. Seen here are 150,000 to 200,000 clones, 9% to 10% observed once, and the top ten hold approximately 2.3%. Sequences were obtained from central memory CD4+ T cells from blood. The source is a woman aged 18-29 years in good health.

The V call is TRBV2, the J call TRBJ1-2; a weak D match, TRBD1 (5 bases). The CDR3 runs 14 residues. V lost 4 bases, J lost 2 bases, and 11 bases lay in between. Per germline, CDR1 SNHLY and CDR2 FYNNEI. In nucleotides, the CDR3 is TGTGCCAGCAGTGGATCGACAGAGAACTATGGCTACACCTTC. Translated: CASSGSTENYGYTF.

The chain uses TRBV5-1 and TRBJ1-2; TRBD1 agrees at 10 bases. Germline-derived CDR1 and CDR2 are SGHRS and YFSETQ. This CDR3 has 14 amino acids. The V and J ends lost 4 bases and 8 bases, in that order; junction bases with no gene match: 8. The CDR3 spells CASSTAGQGEGYTF. CDR3 DNA: TGCGCCAGCAGCACAGCCGGACAGGGGGAGGGCTACACCTTC.

V usage is TRBV29-1 and J usage is TRBJ1-1, with a weak D call TRBD1 (6 bases). Germline V gene data show CDR1 as SQVTM and CDR2 as ANQGSEA. This CDR3 has 13 amino acids. V shed 3 bases and J shed 0 bases, with 8 bases lying between them. The DNA of the CDR3 is TGCAGCGTTGAGAGACAGGTGAACACTGAAGCTTTCTTT. Encoded protein: CSVERQVNTEAFF. Full variable domain (missing parts from reference TRBV29-1 and TRBJ1-1): SAVISQKPSRDICQRGTSLTIQCQVDSQVTMMFWYRQQPGQSLTLIATANQGSEATYESGFVIDKFPISRPNLTFSTLTVSNMSPEDSSIYLCSVERQVNTEAFFGQGTRLTVV.

V gene TRBV5-1 combines with J gene TRBJ2-3; TRBD2 agrees at 8 bases. CDR3 length: 17 amino acids. Germline trimming cut 0 bases from V and 4 bases from J; bases unmatched to any gene: 10. The germline gives CDR1 SGHRS, CDR2 YFSETQ. The DNA for the CDR3 is TGCGCCAGCAGCTTGGCCCCGACTAGCGTAGGGTCAGATACGCAGTATTTT. Residues: CASSLAPTSVGSDTQYF.

This clone was counted ten times or more. The V call is TRBV28, the J call TRBJ2-5; D is possibly TRBD1 (6 bases). Trimming pared 3 bases from V and 5 bases from J, leaving 16 bases between. The CDR3 spans 15 residues. CDR1 and CDR2 from the germline V gene are MDHEN and SYDVKM. The CDR3 region has the DNA TGTGCCAGCAGTTTGTTAACAGGGAATCAGGAGACCCAGTACTTC. Protein: CASSLLTGNQETQYF.

There are a few counts of this clone. This sequence joins TRBV6-6 and TRBJ2-1, with 7 bases fitting TRBD1. The CDR3 is 14 amino acids. The V gene end was trimmed by 4 bases and the J gene end by 1 base; junction bases not matched to a gene: 1. CDR1 and CDR2 from the germline V gene are MNHNY and SVGAGI (reference sequence). CDR3 nucleotides: TGTGCCAGCAGTTGGACAGGTTCCTACAATGAGCAGTTCTTC. Amino acid sequence: CASSWTGSYNEQFF.

The chain combines TRBV7-2 with TRBJ2-4; D is ambiguous. The germline CDR1 and CDR2 sequences are SGHTA and FQGNSA. V lost 5 bases to trimming and J lost 6 bases, with 14 bases between them. The CDR3 has 14 amino acids. The CDR3 bases are TGTGCCAGCAGCGCCGACATCCTCCTAAACATTCAGTACTTC. It specifies CASSADILLNIQYF.

This clone appeared a few times. The chain carries TRBV4-2 and TRBJ2-2; TRBD2 aligns across 14 bases. With 1 base clipped from V and 4 bases from J, the junction kept 2 bases outside the gene matches. From germline, CDR1 is LGHNA and CDR2 YNFKEQ. This CDR3 comprises 17 residues. The CDR3 sequence: CASSQGTSGGITGELFF. The CDR3 nucleotides read TGTGCCAGCAGCCAAGGGACTAGCGGGGGGATCACCGGGGAGCTGTTTTTT.

This clone was seen only a few times. The chain is built from TRBV2 and TRBJ2-2; TRBD2 matches 11 bases. This CDR3 region has 14 residues. In germline, CDR1 is SNHLY, CDR2 FYNNEI. The V and J ends lost 10 bases and 6 bases, in that order; junction bases with no gene match: 7. DNA of the CDR3: TGTGCCACCGTACCGGGACTAGCGGCCGGGGAGCTGTTTTTT. It encodes CATVPGLAAGELFF.

The chain combines TRBV7-2 with TRBJ1-2; no clear D. This CDR3 has 13 residues. Germline CDR1 reads SGHTA; CDR2 reads FQGNSA. Trimming cost V 1 base and J 5 bases, with 8 bases left between them. The CDR3 DNA is TGTGCCAGCAGCTTAGACAGCCAATATGGCTACACCTTC. The encoded protein is CASSLDSQYGYTF.

This clone was counted between two and nine times. The chain carries TRBV18 and TRBJ2-2, with 7 bases lining up with TRBD1. Germline CDR1 KGHSH, CDR2 LQKENI. The CDR3 runs to 15 residues. J was trimmed by 2 bases and V by 3 bases; bases with no gene match: 3. The CDR3 bases are TGTGCCAGCTCACCGGGGACAGAAAACACCGGGGAGCTGTTTTTT. This gives the protein CASSPGTENTGELFF.

The chain employs TRBV6-6 and TRBJ1-1; no clear D. The V and J ends lost 2 bases and 7 bases respectively, with 8 bases between them. Germline-derived CDR1 and CDR2 are MNHNY and SVGAGI (reference sequence). This CDR3 is 12 amino acids long. The CDR3 DNA follows: TGTGCCAGCAGTTACACACGGAGTGAAGCTTTCTTT. Encoded protein: CASSYTRSEAFF.

The chain has TRBV10-3 and TRBJ1-1, with 7 bases lining up with TRBD1. The CDR3 totals 14 residues. The V segment lost 3 bases and the J segment 2 bases; nucleotides outside the gene matches: 3. Germline CDR1 and CDR2: ENHRY and SYGVKD. The CDR3 DNA reads TGTGCCATCAGTGACAACAGGGGAAACACTGAAGCTTTCTTT. It translates to CAISDNRGNTEAFF.

This clone was seen a handful of times. The V and J genes are TRBV5-4 and TRBJ2-5, with 7 bases identical to TRBD2. After removal of 0 bases from V and 4 bases from J, the junction contained 3 bases not matched to a gene. CDR3 length: 14 residues. Germline values: CDR1 SGHNT, CDR2 YYREEE (reference sequence). CDR3 sequence reads: CASSLGLAGETQYF. Here the CDR3 DNA reads TGTGCCAGCAGCTTGGGGTTAGCGGGAGAGACCCAGTACTTC.

This clone occurred many times. The genes are TRBV9 and TRBJ2-1, with TRBD2 matching over 8 bases. The germline V gene encodes CDR1 SGDLS and CDR2 YYNGEE. CDR3 size: 15 residues. With 3 bases clipped from V and 6 bases from J, the junction kept 8 bases outside the gene matches. The CDR3 coding sequence is TGTGCCAGCAGCGCTACGCGGGAGGCCTTCAATGAGCAGTTCTTC. This encodes CASSATREAFNEQFF. Full variable domain (rest looked up from reference TRBV9 and TRBJ2-1): DSGVTQTPKHLITATGQRVTLRCSPRSGDLSVYWYQQSLDQGLQFLIQYYNGEERAKGNILERFSAQQFPDLHSELNLSSLELGDSALYFCASSATREAFNEQFFGPGTRLTVL.

This clone showed up just once. V usage is TRBV30 and J usage is TRBJ1-3; 7 nucleotides agree with TRBD1. Germline trimming cut 6 bases from V and 4 bases from J; bases unmatched to any gene: 9. The CDR3 totals 14 residues. Germline assignment: CDR1 GTSNPN and CDR2 SVGIG (reference sequence). The CDR3: CACSGTAPGNTIYF. DNA of the CDR3: TGTGCCTGCTCCGGGACAGCGCCCGGAAACACCATATATTTT.

This clone has just a few counts. The chain couples TRBV28 to TRBJ2-7; maybe TRBD2 (7 bases). This CDR3 is 13 amino acids long. V was clipped by 7 bases and J by 6 bases, with 16 bases between them. The germline V gene has CDR1 MDHEN and CDR2 SYDVKM. CDR3 coding DNA: TGTGCCAGCACGGGGGCGGGGAGGGGCGAGCAGTACTTC. Its protein is CASTGAGRGEQYF.

This clone was recorded at least ten times. This chain links TRBV7-9 with TRBJ2-1; 8 nucleotides align to TRBD2. CDR1 is SEHNR and CDR2 is FQNEAQ in the germline V gene (reference sequence). V shed 0 bases, J shed 9 bases, and the junction held 7 bases outside the gene matches. The CDR3 loop spans 15 amino acids. In nucleotides, the CDR3 is TGTGCCAGCAGCTTAGCGGGGAGCGGGGGAATTGAGCAGTTCTTC. Translated: CASSLAGSGGIEQFF.

Only a few counts were recorded for this clone. The chain combines TRBV11-2 with TRBJ2-3; D may be TRBD1 (6 bases). CDR3 size: 13 residues. CDR1 SGHAT and CDR2 FQNNGV come from the germline V gene. Trimming pared 1 base from V and 7 bases from J, leaving 9 bases between. The CDR3 protein is CASSLVGGHTQYF. In nucleotides, the CDR3 is TGTGCCAGCAGCTTAGTTGGGGGCCATACGCAGTATTTT.

In its sample, this clone was seen a few times. The genes are TRBV11-2 and TRBJ1-1, with no clear D. V dropped 5 bases and J dropped 5 bases, with 9 bases sitting between them. This CDR3 has 12 residues. Germline lookup yields CDR1 SGHAT and CDR2 FQNNGV. This CDR3 is CASSRGWTEAFF. For the CDR3, the DNA is TGTGCCAGCAGCCGCGGGTGGACTGAAGCTTTCTTT. Using reference TRBV11-2 and TRBJ1-1 for the parts outside the CDR3, the full variable domain is EAGVAQSPRYKIIEKRQSVAFWCNPISGHATLYWYQQILGQGPKLLIQFQNNGVVDDSQLPKDRFSAERLKGVDSTLKIQPAKLEDSAVYLCASSRGWTEAFFGQGTRLTVV.

This clone was observed a handful of times. The DNA for the CDR3 is TGTGCCTGGAGGAGGGTGGGTAACTATGGCTACACCTTC. This encodes CAWRRVGNYGYTF. The V and J genes are TRBV30 and TRBJ1-2, with D unresolved. Germline assignment: CDR1 GTSNPN and CDR2 SVGIG (reference sequence). The CDR3 extends over 13 amino acids. V was clipped by 3 bases and J by 1 base, with 9 bases between them. Using reference TRBV30 and TRBJ1-2 for the parts outside the CDR3, the full variable domain is SQTIHQWPATLVQPVGSPLSLECTVEGTSNPNLYWYRQAAGRGLQLLFYSVGIGQISSEVPQNLSASRPQDRQFILSSKKLLLSDSGFYLCAWRRVGNYGYTFGSGTRLTVV.

The chain couples TRBV18 to TRBJ2-3; 7 nucleotides align to TRBD2. The CDR3 covers 18 residues. Germline trimming cut 0 bases from V and 0 bases from J; bases unmatched to any gene: 9. Germline-derived CDR1 and CDR2 are KGHSH and LQKENI. The CDR3 sequence is CASSPPVGLAASTDTQYF. For the CDR3, the DNA is TGTGCCAGCTCACCACCGGTTGGGCTAGCGGCTAGCACAGATACGCAGTATTTT.

This clone was seen only a few times. This sequence joins TRBV11-2 and TRBJ2-4, with D hard to call. Germline assignment: CDR1 SGHAT and CDR2 FQNNGV. CDR3 size: 14 residues. Trimming stripped 5 bases from V and 1 base from J, with 9 bases between. The CDR3 loop reads CASSAIAAKNIQYF. The CDR3 DNA sequence: TGTGCCAGCAGCGCCATAGCCGCCAAAAACATTCAGTACTTC.

This clone was counted between two and nine times. This chain connects TRBV4-3 to TRBJ2-1; 7 bases line up with TRBD1. Germline V gives CDR1 LGHNA, CDR2 YSLEER. This CDR3 contains 13 residues. The trim removed 5 bases at V and 3 bases at J, leaving 1 base unmatched. Here the CDR3 reads CASSGTVYNEQFF. The CDR3, as DNA: TGCGCCAGCAGCGGGACAGTCTACAATGAGCAGTTCTTC.

This chain uses TRBV7-2 with TRBJ1-1, with TRBD1 matching over 9 bases. There are 15 residues in the CDR3. Trimming took 2 bases from V and 5 from J; bases not matched to a gene: 6. CDR1 is SGHTA, CDR2 FQGNSA, per germline. The CDR3 DNA is TGTGCCAGCAGCTTAAAGACAGGGGGGAGAACTGAAGCTTTCTTT. This sequence encodes CASSLKTGGRTEAFF.